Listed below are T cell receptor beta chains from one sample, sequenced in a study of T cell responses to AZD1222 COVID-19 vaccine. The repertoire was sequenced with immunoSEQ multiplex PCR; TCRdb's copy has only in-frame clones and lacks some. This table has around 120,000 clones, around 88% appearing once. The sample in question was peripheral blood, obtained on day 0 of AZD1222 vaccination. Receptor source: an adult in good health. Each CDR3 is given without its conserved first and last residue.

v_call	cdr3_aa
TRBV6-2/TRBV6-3	ASSHPAPSSGNTIY
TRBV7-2	ASSSSGYGYT
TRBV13	ASSLLSTEAF
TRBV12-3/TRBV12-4	ASSLSVGYGYT
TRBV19	ASSSGQTNSPLH
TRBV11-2	ASSSTGWDTEAF
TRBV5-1	ASSLAGQGGNSPLH
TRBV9	ASSVRTSGASYEQY
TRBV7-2	ASSTGLLNQPQH
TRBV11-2	ASSLAGANQPQH
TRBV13	ASSQPGRTTDTQY
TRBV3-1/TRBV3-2	ASSQDIGRGARYGYT
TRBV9	ASSVGPGTSGSSSYNEQF
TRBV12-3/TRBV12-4	ASSLGRGDTQY
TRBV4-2	ASSQGQGENNEQF
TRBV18	ASSPQSQGRGEQY
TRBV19	ASIWRQNSNQPQH
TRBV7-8	ASSLRQGADYGYT
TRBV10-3	AISGGGTQETQY
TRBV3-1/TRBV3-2	ASSQDPAGGPSQY
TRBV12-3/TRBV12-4	ASSWDSYNEQF
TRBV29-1	SVDQGAWAF
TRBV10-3	AIRTGEAGNTIY
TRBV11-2	ASSQPIDLRGTLSYEQY
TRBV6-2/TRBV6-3	ASSQNNEQF
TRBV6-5	ASSYLGPPNTGELF
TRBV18	ASSLGGALQETQY
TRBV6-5	ASSPPGGLEYEQY
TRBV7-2	ASSEQTGESAF
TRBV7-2	ASSSFGTGGSPLH
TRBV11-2	ASSLFPGGSVGNEQF
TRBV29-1	SVAGQVEETQY
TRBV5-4	ASSLGGDNEQF
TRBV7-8	ASSLEGRPNTEAF
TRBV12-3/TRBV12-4	ASTSVGEQF
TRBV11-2	ASSSDRNTEAF
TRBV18	ASSPGQVTGELF
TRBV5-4	ASSLEGTGINIQY
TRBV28	ASTGVEKLF
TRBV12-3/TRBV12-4	ASSQEGTQY
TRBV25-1	ASRGGTVYYEQY
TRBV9	ASSVVGGVGNTIY
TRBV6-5	ASRGTGQDFMGYT
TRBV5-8	ASSLPNEQGAKGYT
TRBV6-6	ASSYPTQGAGQPQH
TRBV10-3	AISESRGNTGADYT
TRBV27	ASRPGTDSNQPQH